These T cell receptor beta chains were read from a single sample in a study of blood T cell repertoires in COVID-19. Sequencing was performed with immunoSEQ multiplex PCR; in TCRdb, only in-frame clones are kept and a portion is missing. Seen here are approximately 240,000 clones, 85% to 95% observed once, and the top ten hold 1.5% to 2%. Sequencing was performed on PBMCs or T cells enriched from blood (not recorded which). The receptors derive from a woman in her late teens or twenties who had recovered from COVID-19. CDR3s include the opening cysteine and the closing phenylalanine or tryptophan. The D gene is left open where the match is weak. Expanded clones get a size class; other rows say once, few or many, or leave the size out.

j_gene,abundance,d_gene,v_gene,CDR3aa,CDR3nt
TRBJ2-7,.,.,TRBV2,CASSEEGTYEQYF,TGTGCCAGCAGTGAGGAGGGGACCTACGAGCAGTACTTC
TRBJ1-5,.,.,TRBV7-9,CASSSTGDNQPQHF,TGTGCCAGCAGCTCCACAGGAGACAATCAGCCCCAGCATTTT
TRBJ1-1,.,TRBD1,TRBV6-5,CASRNPGTGGIEAFF,TGTGCCAGCAGAAACCCCGGGACAGGGGGTATTGAAGCTTTCTTT
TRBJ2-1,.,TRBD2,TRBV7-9,CASSFSRGGYNEQFF,TGTGCCAGCAGCTTCTCTCGCGGGGGGTACAATGAGCAGTTCTTC
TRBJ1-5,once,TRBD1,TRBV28,CASSTGQGNNQPQHF,TGTGCCAGCAGTACGGGACAGGGTAATAATCAGCCCCAGCATTTT
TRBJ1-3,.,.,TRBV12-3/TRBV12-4,CASAESSGNTIYF,TGTGCCAGTGCCGAGAGCTCTGGAAACACCATATATTTT
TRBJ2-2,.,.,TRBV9,CASSVKGGTVNTGELFF,TGTGCCAGCAGCGTAAAAGGGGGGACAGTAAACACCGGGGAGCTGTTTTTT
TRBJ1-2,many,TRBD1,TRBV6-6,CASSPLSALRGPYLYGYTF,TGTGCCAGCAGTCCACTCAGCGCCCTCAGGGGGCCGTACCTCTATGGCTACACCTTC
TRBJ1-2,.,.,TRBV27,CASSLSPGANYGYTF,TGTGCCAGCAGTTTATCGCCAGGGGCCAACTATGGCTACACCTTC
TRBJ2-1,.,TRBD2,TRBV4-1,CASSRKLARPTRPYNEQFF,TGCGCCAGCAGCCGCAAACTAGCGCGACCTACCCGCCCCTACAATGAGCAGTTCTTC
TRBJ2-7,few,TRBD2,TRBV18,CASSPRGGGYEQYF,TGTGCCAGCTCCCCTCGCGGCGGGGGATACGAGCAGTACTTC
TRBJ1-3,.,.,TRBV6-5,CASRGRQAGWATIYF,TGTGCCAGCAGAGGACGACAGGCAGGGTGGGCCACCATATATTTT
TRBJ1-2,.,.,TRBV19,CGTMDSSNYGYTF,TGTGGAACCATGGACAGCTCTAACTATGGCTACACCTTC
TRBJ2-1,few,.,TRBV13,CASSLRTYHNEQFF,TGTGCCAGCAGCTTAAGGACATACCACAATGAGCAGTTCTTC
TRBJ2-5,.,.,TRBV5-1,CASSLALGRVETQYF,TGCGCCAGCAGCTTGGCCCTGGGCAGGGTAGAGACCCAGTACTTC
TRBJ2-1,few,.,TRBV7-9,CAGGTDGNEQFF,TGTGCCGGCGGTACCGATGGAAATGAGCAGTTCTTC
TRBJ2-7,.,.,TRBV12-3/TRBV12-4,CASSQALTYEQYF,TGTGCCAGCTCCCAAGCTCTCACCTACGAGCAGTACTTC
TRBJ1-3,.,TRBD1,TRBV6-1,CASSVPVDRESGNTIYF,TGTGCCAGCAGTGTTCCCGTCGACAGGGAATCTGGAAACACCATATATTTT
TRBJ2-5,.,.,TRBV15,CATSRDQAGFQETQYF,TGTGCCACCAGCAGAGATCAAGCGGGTTTCCAAGAGACCCAGTACTTC
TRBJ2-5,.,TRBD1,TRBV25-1,CASSELAGGESLGETQYF,TGTGCCAGCAGTGAATTAGCAGGGGGCGAGAGCCTTGGGGAGACCCAGTACTTC
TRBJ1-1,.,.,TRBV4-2,CASSRVNTEAFF,TGTGCCAGCAGCCGCGTGAACACTGAAGCTTTCTTT
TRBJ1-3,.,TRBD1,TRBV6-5,CASSSTGGNGNTIYF,TGTGCCAGCAGTTCTACAGGGGGAAATGGAAACACCATATATTTT